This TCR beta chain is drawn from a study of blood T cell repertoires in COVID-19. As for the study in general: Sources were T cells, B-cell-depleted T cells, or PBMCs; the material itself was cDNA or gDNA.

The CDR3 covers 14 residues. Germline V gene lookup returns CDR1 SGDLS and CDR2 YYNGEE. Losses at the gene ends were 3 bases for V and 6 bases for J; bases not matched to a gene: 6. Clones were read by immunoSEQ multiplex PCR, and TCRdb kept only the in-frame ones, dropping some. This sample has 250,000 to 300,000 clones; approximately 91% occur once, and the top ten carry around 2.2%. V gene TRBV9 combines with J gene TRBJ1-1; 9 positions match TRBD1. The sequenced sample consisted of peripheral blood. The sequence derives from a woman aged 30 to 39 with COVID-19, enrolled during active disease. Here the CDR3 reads CASSEQGALSEAFF. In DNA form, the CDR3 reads TGTGCCAGCAGCGAACAGGGGGCGCTCTCTGAAGCTTTCTTT.